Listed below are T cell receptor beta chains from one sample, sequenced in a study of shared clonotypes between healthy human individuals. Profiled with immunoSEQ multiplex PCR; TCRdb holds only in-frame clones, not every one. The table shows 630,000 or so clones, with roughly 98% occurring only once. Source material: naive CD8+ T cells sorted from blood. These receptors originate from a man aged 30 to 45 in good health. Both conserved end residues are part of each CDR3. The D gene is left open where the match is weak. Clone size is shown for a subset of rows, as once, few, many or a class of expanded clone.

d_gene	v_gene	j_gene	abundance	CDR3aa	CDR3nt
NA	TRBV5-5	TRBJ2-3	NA	CASSRVPDPDTQYF	TGTGCCAGCAGCAGGGTCCCTGACCCGGATACGCAGTATTTT
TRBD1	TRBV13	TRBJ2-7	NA	CASSLMGQVSYEQYF	TGTGCCAGCAGCTTAATGGGACAGGTTTCCTACGAGCAGTACTTC
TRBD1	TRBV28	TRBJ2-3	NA	CASSLYRGYTDTQYF	TGTGCCAGCAGTTTGTACAGGGGTTACACAGATACGCAGTATTTT
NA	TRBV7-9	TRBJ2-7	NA	CASSLSYEQYF	TGTGCCAGCAGCCTATCCTACGAGCAGTACTTC
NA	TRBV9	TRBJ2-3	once	CASSAGSLTDTQYF	TGTGCCAGCAGCGCGGGCAGCCTCACAGATACGCAGTATTTT
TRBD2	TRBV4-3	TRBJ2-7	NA	CASSQDSGSMVEQYF	TGCGCCAGCAGCCAAGATAGCGGGAGTATGGTCGAGCAGTACTTC
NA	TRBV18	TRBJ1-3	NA	CASSGAGFLDTIYF	TGTGCCAGCTCGGGTGCGGGGTTCTTGGACACCATATATTTT
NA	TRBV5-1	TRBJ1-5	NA	CASSLGPGAGQPQHF	TGCGCCAGCAGCTTGGGCCCGGGGGCCGGGCAGCCCCAGCATTTT
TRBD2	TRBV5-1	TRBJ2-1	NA	CASSLWASGSNEQFF	TGCGCCAGCAGCTTGTGGGCTAGCGGGAGCAATGAGCAGTTCTTC
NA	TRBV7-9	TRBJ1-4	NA	CASSSTSGTTNEKLFF	TGTGCCAGCAGCTCAACTTCAGGGACAACTAATGAAAAACTGTTTTTT
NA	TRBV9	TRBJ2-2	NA	CASTPGTGELFF	TGTGCCAGCACCCCAGGGACCGGGGAGCTGTTTTTT
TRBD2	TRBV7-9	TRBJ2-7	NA	CASSKLAGAGHEQYF	TGTGCCAGCAGCAAACTAGCGGGAGCTGGCCACGAGCAGTACTTC
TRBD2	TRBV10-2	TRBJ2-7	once	CASSEGTSPLEQYF	TGCGCCAGCAGTGAAGGGACTAGCCCGCTCGAGCAGTACTTC
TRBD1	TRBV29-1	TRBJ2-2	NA	CSVGGQGIIGELFF	TGCAGCGTTGGGGGACAGGGGATAATCGGGGAGCTGTTTTTT
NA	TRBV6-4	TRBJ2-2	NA	CATGRRRVTGELFF	TGTGCCACAGGTAGACGTCGAGTCACCGGGGAGCTGTTTTTT
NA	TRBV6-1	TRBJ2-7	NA	CASSSTSLYEQYF	TGTGCCAGCAGCTCCACGTCGTTATACGAGCAGTACTTC
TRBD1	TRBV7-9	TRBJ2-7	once	CASSPTGTGSSYEQYF	TGTGCCAGCAGCCCGACGGGGACAGGGAGCTCCTACGAGCAGTACTTC
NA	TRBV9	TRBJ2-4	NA	CASSDSRRGGLAKNIQYF	TGTGCCAGCAGCGATTCTAGACGGGGAGGTCTAGCCAAAAACATTCAGTACTTC
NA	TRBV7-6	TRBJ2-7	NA	CASSFSPIYEQYF	TGTGCCAGCAGCTTCTCTCCCATATACGAGCAGTACTTC
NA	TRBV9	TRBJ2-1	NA	CASSGGGQYNEQFF	TGTGCCAGCAGCGGAGGCGGACAGTACAATGAGCAGTTCTTC
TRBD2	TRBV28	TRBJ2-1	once	CASSLFGTSGRALEQFF	TGTGCCAGCAGTTTATTTGGGACTAGCGGGAGGGCCCTTGAGCAGTTCTTC
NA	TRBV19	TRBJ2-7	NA	CASSAAGTITYEQYF	TGTGCCAGTAGTGCCGCCGGGACAATCACCTACGAGCAGTACTTC
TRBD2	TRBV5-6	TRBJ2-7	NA	CASSLLAGGSREQYF	TGTGCCAGCAGCTTACTAGCGGGAGGATCGAGGGAGCAGTACTTC
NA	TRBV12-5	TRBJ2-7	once	CASGFSYEQYF	TGTGCTAGTGGTTTCTCCTACGAGCAGTACTTC
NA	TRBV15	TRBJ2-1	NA	CATSITYNEQFF	TGTGCCACCAGCATTACATACAATGAGCAGTTCTTC
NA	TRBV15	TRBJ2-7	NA	CATNPGKGNEQYF	TGTGCCACCAACCCGGGGAAGGGGAACGAGCAGTACTTC
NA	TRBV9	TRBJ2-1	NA	CASSVVGGSSYNEQFF	TGTGCCAGCAGCGTAGTTGGGGGGAGTTCCTACAATGAGCAGTTCTTC
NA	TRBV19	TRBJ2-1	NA	CASSIVEGSNEQFF	TGTGCCAGTAGTATCGTAGAGGGGTCCAATGAGCAGTTCTTC
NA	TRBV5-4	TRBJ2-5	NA	CASSLTTRGQETQYF	TGTGCCAGCAGCTTGACCACCAGGGGCCAAGAGACCCAGTACTTC
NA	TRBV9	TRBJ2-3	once	CASSGDSVSPFTGTDTQYF	TGTGCCAGCAGCGGAGATTCAGTTTCCCCATTCACTGGCACAGATACGCAGTATTTT
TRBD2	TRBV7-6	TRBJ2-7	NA	CASSLERTSGRVEQYF	TGTGCCAGCAGCTTAGAGAGGACTAGCGGGAGGGTCGAGCAGTACTTC
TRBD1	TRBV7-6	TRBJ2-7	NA	CASSLGRDSSYEQYF	TGTGCCAGCAGCCTAGGCAGGGACAGCTCCTACGAGCAGTACTTC
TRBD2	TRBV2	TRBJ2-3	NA	CASSVARQGVSGNTDTQYF	TGTGCCAGCAGTGTAGCGCGGCAAGGGGTTAGCGGGAATACAGATACGCAGTATTTT
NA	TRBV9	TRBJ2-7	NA	CASSVDDGARVTYEQYF	TGTGCCAGCAGCGTAGACGATGGGGCCCGAGTAACTTACGAGCAGTACTTC
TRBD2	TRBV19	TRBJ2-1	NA	CASRVAGGYNEQFF	TGTGCCAGTAGAGTAGCGGGAGGGTACAATGAGCAGTTCTTC
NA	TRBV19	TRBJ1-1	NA	CASSTSLVGLTEAFF	TGTGCCAGTAGTACCTCCCTTGTGGGGCTCACTGAAGCTTTCTTT
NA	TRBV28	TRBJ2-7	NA	CASKDRGYEQYF	TGTGCCAGCAAGGACAGAGGCTACGAGCAGTACTTC
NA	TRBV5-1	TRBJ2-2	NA	CASSLKGYRVNTGELFF	TGCGCCAGCAGCCTTAAGGGTTACAGGGTTAACACCGGGGAGCTGTTTTTT
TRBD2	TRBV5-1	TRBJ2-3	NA	CASSLGLAGDHPTPDTQYF	TGCGCCAGCAGCTTGGGACTAGCGGGAGACCATCCCACTCCTGATACGCAGTATTTT
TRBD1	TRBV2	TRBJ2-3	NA	CASNPLGTESF	TGTGCCAGCAATCCCCTGGGGACAGAAAGTTTT
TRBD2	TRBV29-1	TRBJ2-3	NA	CSVSTSGMSTDTQYF	TGCAGCGTCTCGACTAGCGGGATGAGCACAGATACGCAGTATTTT
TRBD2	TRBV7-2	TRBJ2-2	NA	CASSLIILAGVRTGELFF	TGTGCCAGCAGCTTAATCATCCTAGCGGGAGTTCGAACCGGGGAGCTGTTTTTT
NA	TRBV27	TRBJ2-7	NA	CASSLKPYPQRGEQYF	TGTGCCAGCAGTTTAAAACCCTATCCCCAAAGGGGCGAGCAGTACTTC
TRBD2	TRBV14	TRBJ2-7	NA	CASSPLRAGANPYEQYF	TGTGCCAGCAGCCCTTTACGGGCGGGAGCAAACCCCTACGAGCAGTACTTC
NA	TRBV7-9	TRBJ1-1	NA	CASSPTTITHMNTEAFF	TGTGCCAGCAGCCCCACGACAATTACCCACATGAACACTGAAGCTTTCTTT
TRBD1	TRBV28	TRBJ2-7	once	CASSLVGGEDYEQYF	TGTGCCAGCAGTTTAGTAGGGGGCGAGGATTACGAGCAGTACTTC
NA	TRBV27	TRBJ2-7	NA	CASGPSPDEQYF	TGTGCCAGTGGGCCCTCTCCGGACGAGCAGTACTTC
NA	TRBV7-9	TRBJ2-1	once	CAGERARKDEQFF	TGTGCCGGCGAACGGGCACGTAAGGATGAGCAGTTCTTC
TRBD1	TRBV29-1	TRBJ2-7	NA	CSVVDLRQGHYEQYF	TGCAGCGTCGTAGATCTTAGACAGGGGCACTACGAGCAGTACTTC
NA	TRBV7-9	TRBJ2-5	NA	CASSSGTQYF	TGTGCCAGCAGCTCGGGGACCCAGTACTTC
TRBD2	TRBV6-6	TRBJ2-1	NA	CASSYSGAGATEQFF	TGTGCCAGCAGTTACTCGGGAGCGGGAGCAACTGAGCAGTTCTTC
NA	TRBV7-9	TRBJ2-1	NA	CASSSTEHGGLLNEQFF	TGTGCCAGCAGCTCAACCGAACATGGAGGTCTATTGAATGAGCAGTTCTTC